These 26 T cell receptor beta chains were sequenced from one sample in a study of T cell responses to AZD1222 COVID-19 vaccine. Generated by immunoSEQ multiplex PCR, the TCRdb table keeps only in-frame clones and is missing some. The sample consists of some 140,000 clones, about 92% of them appearing once. Here the sequenced sample was peripheral blood, taken on day 0 of AZD1222 vaccination. The receptors originated from an adult in good health.

V usage is TRBV7-6 and J usage is TRBJ2-3; D might be TRBD2 (5 bases). Germline CDR1 reads SGHVS; CDR2 reads FNYEAQ. V was trimmed by 1 base and J by 0 bases, leaving 11 bases between them. CDR3 length: 16 residues. The CDR3 sequence is CASSLGGSSSTDTQYF. CDR3 DNA: TGTGCCAGCAGCTTAGGCGGGTCATCTAGCACAGATACGCAGTATTTT.

The chain links TRBV4-2 to TRBJ2-3; D unresolved. From germline, CDR1 is LGHNA and CDR2 YNFKEQ. The V end lost 1 base, the J end lost 2 bases, and 13 bases lay between the germline ends. CDR3 length: 16 amino acids. This CDR3 reads CASSQGQERNTDTQYF. The CDR3 coding sequence is TGTGCCAGCAGCCAAGGGCAGGAGAGGAACACAGATACGCAGTATTTT.

This chain joins TRBV7-8 and TRBJ1-2, with 8 positions matching TRBD1. The CDR3 is 16 residues long. V was pared by 4 bases and J by 4 bases, with 11 bases of the junction left unmatched. Germline CDR1 reads SGHVS; CDR2 reads FQNEAQ. CDR3 DNA: TGTGCCAGCAGCTCGAGCGGACAGGGTTCAGGCTATGGCTACACCTTC. It translates to CASSSSGQGSGYGYTF.

The CDR3 loop reads CASTPWGEQFF. The CDR3 DNA reads as TGTGCCAGCACTCCGTGGGGGGAGCAGTTCTTC. The gene calls are TRBV2 and TRBJ2-1; either TRBD1 or TRBD2 may supply D (5 bases each). This CDR3 region has 11 residues. V dropped 7 bases and J dropped 10 bases, with 11 bases sitting between them. Germline V CDR1 and CDR2: SNHLY, FYNNEI.

The rearrangement joins TRBV9 to TRBJ2-1, with 10 bases fitting TRBD2. There are 14 residues in the CDR3. Trimming removed 3 bases from V and 12 bases from J; junction bases left unmatched: 9. Germline V gene data show CDR1 as SGDLS and CDR2 as YYNGEE. The DNA of the CDR3 is TGTGCCAGCAGCGCGCGCCGGACTAGCGGTGGGCAGTTCTTC. Amino acids: CASSARRTSGGQFF.

The V gene is TRBV15, the J gene TRBJ1-1, with D perhaps TRBD1 (6 bases). V was pared by 5 bases and J by 0 bases, with 13 bases between. The CDR3 has 15 residues. Germline V CDR1 and CDR2: LNHNV, YYDKDF (reference sequence). The CDR3: CATSLRTVMNTEAFF. In nucleotides, the CDR3 is TGTGCCACCAGCCTCCGGACAGTCATGAACACTGAAGCTTTCTTT.

The genes are TRBV6-5 and TRBJ1-1, with D maybe TRBD1 (6 bases). The CDR3 is 16 amino acids. Trimming shortened V by 2 bases and J by 4 bases, and 17 bases separated the two germline ends. The V gene's germline CDR1 is MNHEY and CDR2 SVGAGI. The CDR3 coding sequence is TGTGCCAGCAGTTACGTAGGAGGAGGGGGGGTCACTGAAGCTTTCTTT. Translated, it gives CASSYVGGGGVTEAFF.

The chain has TRBV9 and TRBJ1-4, with D possibly matching TRBD1 (5 bases). The CDR3 runs to 15 residues. Germline V gene data show CDR1 as SGDLS and CDR2 as YYNGEE. Trimming removed 0 bases at V and 8 bases at J, with 14 bases between. In DNA, the CDR3 is TGTGCCAGCAGCGTAGGGTCAGGGAATGAGGAAAAACTGTTTTTT. Protein sequence: CASSVGSGNEEKLFF.

This clone has a single count. This chain links TRBV3-1 (or the pseudogene TRBV3-2) with TRBJ2-2; TRBD2 agrees at 7 bases. V shed 6 bases and J 0 bases; nucleotides not matched to a gene: 1. Germline CDR1 is LGHDT and CDR2 is YNNKEL (reference sequence). CDR3 size: 14 residues. This CDR3 is CASRSGANTGELFF. The CDR3 DNA reads TGTGCCAGCAGGAGCGGGGCGAACACCGGGGAGCTGTTTTTT.

The chain employs TRBV7-2 and TRBJ1-2, with 8 bases matching TRBD1. The J segment lost 4 bases and the V segment lost 4 bases, leaving 8 bases of the junction unmatched. Per germline, CDR1 SGHTA and CDR2 FQGNSA. This CDR3 contains 15 residues. CDR3 bases: TGTGCCAGCAGCTCGGGAGGACAGGGTGCCTATGGCTACACCTTC. Its protein is CASSSGGQGAYGYTF.

The chain uses TRBV7-2 and TRBJ1-5; possible D gene TRBD1, 5 bases. V was shortened by 0 bases and J by 4 bases, with 10 bases between the two germline ends. The CDR3 is 15 amino acids. The germline V gene encodes CDR1 SGHTA and CDR2 FQGNSA. CDR3 in amino acids: CASSLAWGGNQPQHF. CDR3 coding DNA: TGTGCCAGCAGCTTAGCGTGGGGGGGGAATCAGCCCCAGCATTTT.

The chain recombines TRBV6-2 or TRBV6-3 with TRBJ1-3; no reliable D call. The length of the CDR3 is 14 residues. The germline V gene has CDR1 MNHEY and CDR2 SVGEGT. Trimming stripped 4 bases from V and 2 bases from J, with 9 bases between. In DNA form, the CDR3 reads TGTGCCAGCAGTTTCCAGGAGGCTGGAAACACCATATATTTT. Protein sequence: CASSFQEAGNTIYF.

V and J are TRBV9 and TRBJ2-7; maybe TRBD2 (7 bases). This CDR3 is 15 amino acids long. V lost 0 bases and J 7 bases, leaving 17 bases between the germline ends. Germline V gene sequence: CDR1 SGDLS, CDR2 YYNGEE. In nucleotides, the CDR3 is TGTGCCAGCAGCGTAGTGGGGGGGGGCCCGGGAGAGCAGTACTTC. It codes for CASSVVGGGPGEQYF.

The chain combines TRBV19 with TRBJ2-3; 9 nucleotides line up with TRBD2. V gave up 3 bases and J gave up 2 bases; unmatched junction bases: 3. CDR3 length equals 15 residues. The germline CDR1 and CDR2 sequences are LNHDA and SQIVND (reference sequence). The CDR3 DNA sequence: TGTGCCAGTAGTATGGGCGGGAGGGACACAGATACGCAGTATTTT. Translating it yields CASSMGGRDTDTQYF.

The gene calls are TRBV2 and TRBJ1-5, with D perhaps matching TRBD1 (6 bases). The CDR3 sequence is 16 residues long. Germline CDR1 reads SNHLY; CDR2 reads FYNNEI. Trimming shortened V by 2 bases and J by 7 bases, and 18 bases separated the two germline ends. CDR3 amino acids: CASSEFHRVVEQPQHF. In DNA, the CDR3 is TGTGCCAGCAGTGAATTCCACAGGGTGGTAGAGCAGCCCCAGCATTTT.

The V gene is TRBV5-4, the J gene TRBJ1-2, with 7 nucleotides matching TRBD1. V lost 7 bases to trimming and J lost 5 bases; unmatched junction nucleotides: 17. This CDR3 is 16 amino acids long. Germline V CDR1 and CDR2: SGHNT, YYREEE (reference sequence). CDR3: CASLHRAETGSYGYTF. The CDR3 DNA follows: TGTGCCAGCCTCCACCGGGCCGAGACAGGGAGTTATGGCTACACCTTC.

V gene TRBV5-3 combines with J gene TRBJ2-7; D is perhaps TRBD2 (6 bases). TRBV5-3 is assigned to the ORF class and has an uncertain function. The CDR3 spans 13 residues. V was pared by 8 bases and J by 3 bases, with 15 bases between. The CDR3: CASHTGLYYEQYF. For the CDR3, the DNA is TGTGCCAGTCACACGGGACTGTACTACGAGCAGTACTTC.

V usage is TRBV28 and J usage is TRBJ1-2; D not resolved. Looked up from germline, CDR1 is MDHEN and CDR2 is SYDVKM. CDR3 length: 15 amino acids. Trimming took 6 bases from V and 7 from J, leaving 21 bases between them. CDR3 sequence (DNA): TGTGCCAGCAGCACTACCAACCGTGGAGCAGGTGGCTACACCTTC. Amino acids: CASSTTNRGAGGYTF.

V usage is TRBV18 and J usage is TRBJ2-7, with 8 bases aligning to TRBD1. This CDR3 has 15 residues. CDR1 KGHSH and CDR2 LQKENI come from the germline V gene. The V segment lost 5 bases and the J segment 7 bases; nucleotides outside the gene matches: 13. DNA for the CDR3: TGTGCCAGCTCAACAGGGGGAGGAGTCCTAGGGGAGCAGTACTTC. Protein: CASSTGGGVLGEQYF. The full variable domain, completed using reference TRBV18 and TRBJ2-7, is NAGVMQNPRHLVRRRGQEARLRCSPMKGHSHVYWYRQLPEEGLKFMVYLQKENIIDESGMPKERFSAEFPKEGPSILRIQQVVRGDSAAYFCASSTGGGVLGEQYFGPGTRLTVT.

This clone was detected only once. This chain uses TRBV5-3 with TRBJ2-7, with TRBD2 matching over 8 bases. TRBV5-3 is an ORF, and what it does is uncertain. The CDR3 consists of 15 residues. J gave up 0 bases and V 4 bases, and 6 bases lay outside the gene matches. The CDR3 spells CARSPPAGASYEQYF. The CDR3 nucleotides are TGTGCCAGAAGCCCGCCAGCGGGAGCCTCCTACGAGCAGTACTTC.

The V call is TRBV7-6, the J call TRBJ2-1, with 9 bases matching TRBD2. This CDR3 spans 14 amino acids. Germline V lookup: CDR1 SGHVS, CDR2 FNYEAQ. V trimming: 4 bases; J trimming: 7 bases; junction bases outside the gene matches: 5. CDR3: CASSSGLARNEQFF. As DNA, the CDR3 is TGTGCCAGCAGCTCAGGACTAGCGAGGAATGAGCAGTTCTTC.

The CDR3 sequence: CASSSRASGMTEQYF. The CDR3 nucleotides are TGTGCCAGCAGCTCCCGGGCTAGCGGGATGACCGAGCAGTACTTC. The genes are TRBV5-4 and TRBJ2-7; 9 bases map to TRBD2. Germline V CDR1 and CDR2: SGHNT, YYREEE (reference sequence). V shed 3 bases, J shed 6 bases, and the junction held 10 bases outside the gene matches. This CDR3 is 15 amino acids long.

This chain uses TRBV12-3 or TRBV12-4 with TRBJ1-2; no clear D gene. V gave up 2 bases and J gave up 4 bases, with 5 bases separating them. This CDR3 is 12 amino acids long. The CDR3 DNA is TGTGCCAGCAGTTTAATCACCTATGGCTACACCTTC. Protein: CASSLITYGYTF.

This clone was picked up one time. This chain links TRBV7-3 with TRBJ2-3; D is perhaps TRBD2 (6 bases). Looked up from germline, CDR1 is SGHTA and CDR2 is FQGTGA. V gave up 2 bases and J gave up 4 bases, with 7 bases separating them. This CDR3 contains 13 residues. The CDR3 loop is CASSLAGSDTQYF. The CDR3 bases are TGTGCCAGCAGCTTAGCGGGATCAGATACGCAGTATTTT.

The chain's CDR3 is CASSTGVRQLFF. DNA of the CDR3: TGTGCCAGTAGTACAGGGGTGAGGCAACTGTTTTTT. The chain recombines TRBV19 with TRBJ1-4; weak D call: TRBD1 (6 bases). Trimming removed 4 bases at V and 12 bases at J, with 12 bases between. The CDR3 is made up of 12 amino acids. Germline V lookup: CDR1 LNHDA, CDR2 SQIVND (reference sequence).

The chain is built from TRBV19 and TRBJ2-2, with a possible D match to TRBD2 (6 bases). Germline CDR1 LNHDA, CDR2 SQIVND (reference sequence). Trimming took off 6 bases at V and 4 bases at J, with 15 bases between the two ends. The CDR3 has 15 residues. CDR3 coding DNA: TGTGCCAGTAGATTGGGGGGAGTAGCCACCGGGGAGCTGTTTTTT. It translates to CASRLGGVATGELFF.